Listed below are T cell receptor beta chains from one sample, sequenced in a study of cytomegalovirus exposure and HLA in healthy donors. Sequencing used immunoSEQ multiplex PCR; TCRdb keeps in-frame clones, though not all of them. Among roughly 310,000 clones, roughly 88% were seen once, and the ten largest hold around 0.96%. Material for sequencing was PBMCs. These receptors were taken from a man aged 25-45 years in good health and CMV-seronegative. Both conserved end residues are part of each CDR3. Each record gives: CDR3 DNA, CDR3 protein, J gene, D gene, clone size, V gene. D genes are given only for firm matches. Clone size is stated in some rows and not others, as once, few, many or a class when expanded.

TGCGCCAGCAGCGGATACAGGGAAACCGGGGAGCTGTTTTTT | CASSGYRETGELFF | TRBJ2-2 | . | . | TRBV5-1
TGCGCCAGCAGCCAGGCAGGGGGCTGGTACGAGCAGTACTTC | CASSQAGGWYEQYF | TRBJ2-7 | TRBD1 | few | TRBV4-1
TGTGCCAGCTCAGACAGGGGGCGCGTCTTAGAGACCCAGTACTTC | CASSDRGRVLETQYF | TRBJ2-5 | TRBD1 | . | TRBV18
TGTGCCAGCAGCCCACGAAGGACAGCAACCTACAATGAGCAGTTCTTC | CASSPRRTATYNEQFF | TRBJ2-1 | . | . | TRBV7-2
TGTGCCAGCAGCTTAGCTCGGGTCTTGGGCACTGAAGCTTTCTTT | CASSLARVLGTEAFF | TRBJ1-1 | . | . | TRBV7-8
TGTGCCAGCAGTTACTCGGGGACAGGGTCTTACGAGCAGTACTTC | CASSYSGTGSYEQYF | TRBJ2-7 | TRBD1 | . | TRBV6-6
TGTGCCAGCAGTCGGGACAGGGAGGTCCGCTACGAGCAGTACTTC | CASSRDREVRYEQYF | TRBJ2-7 | TRBD1 | . | TRBV6-5
TGTGCCAGCAGCTTAGCTGGAGGCCGTCGCACAGATACGCAGTATTTT | CASSLAGGRRTDTQYF | TRBJ2-3 | . | . | TRBV7-6
TGTGCCAGCAGAAGACTGGTAGGGGGTAATTCACCCCTCCACTTT | CASRRLVGGNSPLHF | TRBJ1-6 | . | . | TRBV21-1
TGTGCCAGCAGCCGAGACAGGGGTCCCTACGAGCAGTACTTC | CASSRDRGPYEQYF | TRBJ2-7 | TRBD1 | . | TRBV7-9
TGTGCCAGCAGCTCGCAGGGTTACACTGAAGCTTTCTTT | CASSSQGYTEAFF | TRBJ1-1 | . | . | TRBV5-6
TGTGCCAGCTCACCAACACAGAACACCGGGGAGCTGTTTTTT | CASSPTQNTGELFF | TRBJ2-2 | . | . | TRBV18
TGTGCCAGTTCACAGGGAAGAGAAAAACTGTTTTTT | CASSQGREKLFF | TRBJ1-4 | . | . | TRBV19
TGTGCCAGCAGCTTACGACTAGTCTTAGATACGCAGTATTTT | CASSLRLVLDTQYF | TRBJ2-3 | . | . | TRBV11-2
TGTGCCAGCAGCTTCCCTCCACGGAGTGATGAGACCCAGTACTTC | CASSFPPRSDETQYF | TRBJ2-5 | . | . | TRBV7-9
TGTGCCAGCTCACCGCAGGGGAGCTCCTACGAGCAGTACTTC | CASSPQGSSYEQYF | TRBJ2-7 | . | . | TRBV18
TGTGCCAGCAGTTTACAGTATAGCAATCAGCCCCAGCATTTT | CASSLQYSNQPQHF | TRBJ1-5 | . | . | TRBV6-5
TGCGCCAGCAGCCAAGATCCGGGGTTCTTCTCCTACGAGCAGTACTTC | CASSQDPGFFSYEQYF | TRBJ2-7 | . | . | TRBV4-1
TGTGCCAGCAGCCCGCGGACAGGGAGTGCTGGCTACACCTTC | CASSPRTGSAGYTF | TRBJ1-2 | TRBD1 | few | TRBV14
TGTGCCAGCAGCCAAGAAAGCGGGGGGGAAGAGACCCAGTACTTC | CASSQESGGEETQYF | TRBJ2-5 | TRBD2 | . | TRBV4-2
TGTGCCAGCAGTCGACTAACACCGGGACAGGGGGTGGGTAACTATGGCTACACCTTC | CASSRLTPGQGVGNYGYTF | TRBJ1-2 | TRBD1 | . | TRBV27
TGCGCCAGCAGCCCCGCCCCCCAGGGGGCCTACGAGCAGTACTTC | CASSPAPQGAYEQYF | TRBJ2-7 | TRBD1 | . | TRBV4-1
TGTGCCAGCAGCGCACGACGGGGGGTCGCCACCGGGGAGCTGTTTTTT | CASSARRGVATGELFF | TRBJ2-2 | TRBD2 | once | TRBV9
TGTGCCAGCAGCTTTATGACATCAGCCTACGAGCAGTACTTC | CASSFMTSAYEQYF | TRBJ2-7 | . | . | TRBV7-2
TGTGCCAGCAGTGAAGTGGGGAGTTTTGATGAAAAACTGTTTTTT | CASSEVGSFDEKLFF | TRBJ1-4 | . | . | TRBV2
TGCGCCAGCAGCTGGGAAGGACAGGGAATTCAAGAGCAGTACTTC | CASSWEGQGIQEQYF | TRBJ2-7 | TRBD1 | . | TRBV5-1
TGTGCCAGCAGTTACAGTGCAGGAAGGGAAAAACTGTTTTTT | CASSYSAGREKLFF | TRBJ1-4 | . | . | TRBV6-6
TGTGCCAGCAGCGTCCCCTGGGGGGCAGATACGCAGTATTTT | CASSVPWGADTQYF | TRBJ2-3 | . | once | TRBV6-1
TGTGCCAGCAGCCTCAGAGCCGCCGTAGGCAGCGTCAATCAGCCCCAGCATTTT | CASSLRAAVGSVNQPQHF | TRBJ1-5 | . | . | TRBV5-6
TGTGCCAGCTCACCAACGAGCGGGACAGGGGCGTTCCGTGGCTACACCTTC | CASSPTSGTGAFRGYTF | TRBJ1-2 | TRBD1 | . | TRBV18
TGCAGCGTTATGAGGGACTCCTACGAGCAGTACTTC | CSVMRDSYEQYF | TRBJ2-7 | . | . | TRBV29-1
TGTGCCAGCAGCACAAATCAGGGTTTTGATGGCTACACCTTC | CASSTNQGFDGYTF | TRBJ1-2 | . | . | TRBV11-2
TGTGCCAGCAGCCCAGAGGACAGGGGATACGGTGGCTACACCTTC | CASSPEDRGYGGYTF | TRBJ1-2 | TRBD1 | . | TRBV7-9
TGCGCCAGCAGCCAAGCTCCACAGGCCAACACTGAAGCTTTCTTT | CASSQAPQANTEAFF | TRBJ1-1 | . | . | TRBV4-3
TGTGCCAGCAGTGAAGTAAGGGGGCGGGGAGCCAACTATGGCTACACCTTC | CASSEVRGRGANYGYTF | TRBJ1-2 | TRBD1 | . | TRBV6-1
TGCAGCGTCATACAGGGGGCTAGTAGCTATGGCTACACCTTC | CSVIQGASSYGYTF | TRBJ1-2 | TRBD1 | . | TRBV29-1
TGCGCCAGCAGCGCACTGAGAGAGAGACTAGCGGGGATAAAAAACATTCAGTACTTC | CASSALRERLAGIKNIQYF | TRBJ2-4 | TRBD2 | . | TRBV4-1
TGTGCCAGCAGCTTTGGGGCCACTGAAGCTTTCTTT | CASSFGATEAFF | TRBJ1-1 | . | . | TRBV5-6
TGTGCCAGCAGCCGATTGACTAGCGGGGGGGCCTGGAATGAGCAGTTCTTC | CASSRLTSGGAWNEQFF | TRBJ2-1 | TRBD2 | . | TRBV5-6
TGTGCCAGCAGCGAACCGGGGACACCCGAGCAGTACTTC | CASSEPGTPEQYF | TRBJ2-7 | . | . | TRBV11-2
TGTGCCACTGGGGGGTCCTATAATTCACCCCTCCACTTT | CATGGSYNSPLHF | TRBJ1-6 | . | . | TRBV6-6
TGCGCCAGCAGTCAGGGACAGATGAACACTGAAGCTTTCTTT | CASSQGQMNTEAFF | TRBJ1-1 | TRBD1 | few | TRBV23-1
TGTGCCAGCAGCAGCGGAGCGGGGGGGCTGGTTGAGCAGTTCTTC | CASSSGAGGLVEQFF | TRBJ2-1 | TRBD2 | . | TRBV11-2
TGCGCCAGCAGCCCTGGAGGGAGGGATGGAGAAAAACTGTTTTTT | CASSPGGRDGEKLFF | TRBJ1-4 | . | . | TRBV5-1
TGTGCCAGCAGCAGGACAGGGAAAGAGACCCAGTACTTC | CASSRTGKETQYF | TRBJ2-5 | TRBD1 | . | TRBV5-4
TGTGCCAGCAGCCCCTGGGACAGGGAAGGTGAAAAACTGTTTTTT | CASSPWDREGEKLFF | TRBJ1-4 | TRBD1 | . | TRBV7-2
TGTGCCAGCAGTTACAGGGGGCGGGGAAACACCATATATTTT | CASSYRGRGNTIYF | TRBJ1-3 | TRBD1 | . | TRBV6-5
TGTGCCAGCAGCGAACTGACTAGCGGGGGTTTAGATACGCAGTATTTT | CASSELTSGGLDTQYF | TRBJ2-3 | TRBD2 | once | TRBV9
TGCGCCAGCAGCCAAATGGCAGCGGGGGGGCCAGGCGAGCAGTACTTC | CASSQMAAGGPGEQYF | TRBJ2-7 | TRBD2 | . | TRBV5-1
TGTGCCAGCAGCTTCCCAGGGAACACTGAAGCTTTCTTT | CASSFPGNTEAFF | TRBJ1-1 | . | once | TRBV5-8
TGTGCCAGCAGGGGAGGGGCCTACAATGAGCAGTTCTTC | CASRGGAYNEQFF | TRBJ2-1 | TRBD2 | . | TRBV27
TGTGCCAGCACCGGGGGACACAATGAGCAGTTCTTC | CASTGGHNEQFF | TRBJ2-1 | . | . | TRBV6-5
TGCGCCAGCAGTGGGACGGGGGACTATGGCTACACCTTC | CASSGTGDYGYTF | TRBJ1-2 | . | few | TRBV10-2
TGTGCCAGCAGTCTTAGCGGGGGTTACGAGCAGTACTTC | CASSLSGGYEQYF | TRBJ2-7 | TRBD2 | . | TRBV27
TGTGCCAGCAGCGGACAGGGGTACACTGAAGCTTTCTTT | CASSGQGYTEAFF | TRBJ1-1 | TRBD1 | . | TRBV7-2